The 3 T cell receptor beta chains listed next were all sequenced from one sample in a study of OX40 agonist ivuxolimab in advanced cancers. Data came from immunoSEQ multiplex PCR; TCRdb stores just in-frame clones and leaves some out. The table shows approximately 52,000 clones, with nearly 85% occurring only once. Sequenced material: CD4+ or CD8+ T cells sorted from blood, taken in a trial of the OX40 agonist ivuxolimab. Receptors were obtained from an adult with an advanced solid tumor such as melanoma, head and neck, liver or kidney cancer.

This chain links TRBV19 with TRBJ1-4; tentatively, D is TRBD1 (6 bases). CDR1 is LNHDA, CDR2 SQIVND, per germline (reference sequence). The CDR3 runs to 12 residues. The V gene lost 10 bases and the J gene lost 7 bases, with 13 bases spanning the gap. Written as DNA, the CDR3 is TGTGCCAAGGGGGGGGTCGGTGAAAAACTGTTTTTT. Amino acids: CAKGGVGEKLFF.

The chain carries TRBV5-6 and TRBJ2-1; possibly TRBD2 for D (5 bases). The V gene's germline CDR1 is SGHDT and CDR2 YYEEEE. Between the trimmed V and J ends, which lost 5 bases and 10 bases, there was a span of 13 bases. The CDR3 length is 12 residues. DNA for the CDR3: TGTGCCAGCAGACCTCAACTAGGCGAGCAGTTCTTC. This gives the protein CASRPQLGEQFF.

This clone was recorded only once. This rearrangement joins TRBV29-1 to TRBJ2-3; 9 bases line up with TRBD1. Germline V gene data show CDR1 as SQVTM and CDR2 as ANQGSEA. After removal of 3 bases from V and 7 bases from J, the junction contained 8 bases not matched to a gene. This CDR3 is built from 14 residues. The CDR3 DNA is TGCAGCGTTGAGCACGGGACAGGGCGGAATACGCAGTATTTT. Its translation is CSVEHGTGRNTQYF.